The present T cell receptor beta chain was sequenced within a study of Ad26.COV2.S vaccination and SARS-CoV-2 variants. In the study overall: Within the COV1001 Ad26.COV2.S trial arm, the donor was enrolled. Participants got Ad26.COV2.S intramuscularly, once or twice 56 days apart.

A remark on this clone: Its antigen is not known.

This sample's treatment: roughly 19 received Ad26.COV2.S at low or high dose, single or two shots; several received placebo; per-sample allocation not given. Day 63 after the first injection of vaccine or placebo was the sampling time. Whole-study findings and limits: People given the vaccine had a wider spike-specific TCR breadth than placebo recipients did.

The CDR3 is 15 residues long. Germline lookup yields CDR1 LGHDT and CDR2 YNNKEL (reference sequence). Losses at the gene ends were 0 bases for V and 5 bases for J; bases not matched to a gene: 6. The protocol was immunoSEQ multiplex PCR, while the TCRdb copy is restricted to in-frame clones and leaves out a portion. The sample lists 400,000 to 500,000 clones, around 87% occurring once. J is TRBJ2-5 and V is TRBV3-1 (or the pseudogene TRBV3-2), with TRBD1 matching over 7 bases. The sequence was collected from a person between 18 and 60 years old who received the Ad26.COV2.S COVID-19 vaccine or a placebo. Sequences were derived from peripheral blood, sampled in a trial of Ad26.COV2.S vaccine versus placebo. DNA for the CDR3: TGTGCCAGCAGCCAAGACCCAGACAGGGCTGAGACCCAGTACTTC. This codes for CASSQDPDRAETQYF.